This TCR beta chain was obtained from a study of T-cell reconstitution after alpha-beta-depleted transplantation in children. Library preparation (for TCRbeta) was performed with unique molecular identifiers. Each CDR3 protein gets one entry after TCRdb re-called the PCR reads with MiXCR. The sample includes about 610,000 distinct CDR3 sequences, about 11% of them seen just once. CDR3 size: 13 residues. The V gene lost 4 bases and the J gene lost 5 bases, with 11 bases spanning the gap. The germline V gene has CDR1 ENHRY and CDR2 SYGVKD. This TCR came from a human donor who donated a stem cell graft to a child with acute myeloid leukemia. The chain links TRBV10-3 to TRBJ2-5; D is undetermined. The input for sequencing was PBMCs from the stem cell graft donor, taken from the stem cell graft. This CDR3 reads CAISGASEETQYF. The DNA of the CDR3 is TGTGCCATCAGTGGGGCCTCTGAGGAGACCCAGTACTTC.